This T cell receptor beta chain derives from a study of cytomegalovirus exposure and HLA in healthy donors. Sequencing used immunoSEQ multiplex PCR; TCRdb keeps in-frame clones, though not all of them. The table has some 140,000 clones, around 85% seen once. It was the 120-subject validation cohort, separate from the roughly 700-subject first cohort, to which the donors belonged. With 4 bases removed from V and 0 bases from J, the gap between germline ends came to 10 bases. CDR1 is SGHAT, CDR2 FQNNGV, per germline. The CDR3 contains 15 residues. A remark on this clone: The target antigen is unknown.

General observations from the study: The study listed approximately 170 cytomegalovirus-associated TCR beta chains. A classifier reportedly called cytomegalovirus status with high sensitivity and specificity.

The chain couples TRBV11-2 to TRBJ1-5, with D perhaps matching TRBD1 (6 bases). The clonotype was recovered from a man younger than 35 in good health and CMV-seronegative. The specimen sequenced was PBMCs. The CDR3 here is CASSSGQFSNQPQHF. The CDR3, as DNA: TGTGCCAGCAGCTCAGGACAGTTTAGCAATCAGCCCCAGCATTTT.